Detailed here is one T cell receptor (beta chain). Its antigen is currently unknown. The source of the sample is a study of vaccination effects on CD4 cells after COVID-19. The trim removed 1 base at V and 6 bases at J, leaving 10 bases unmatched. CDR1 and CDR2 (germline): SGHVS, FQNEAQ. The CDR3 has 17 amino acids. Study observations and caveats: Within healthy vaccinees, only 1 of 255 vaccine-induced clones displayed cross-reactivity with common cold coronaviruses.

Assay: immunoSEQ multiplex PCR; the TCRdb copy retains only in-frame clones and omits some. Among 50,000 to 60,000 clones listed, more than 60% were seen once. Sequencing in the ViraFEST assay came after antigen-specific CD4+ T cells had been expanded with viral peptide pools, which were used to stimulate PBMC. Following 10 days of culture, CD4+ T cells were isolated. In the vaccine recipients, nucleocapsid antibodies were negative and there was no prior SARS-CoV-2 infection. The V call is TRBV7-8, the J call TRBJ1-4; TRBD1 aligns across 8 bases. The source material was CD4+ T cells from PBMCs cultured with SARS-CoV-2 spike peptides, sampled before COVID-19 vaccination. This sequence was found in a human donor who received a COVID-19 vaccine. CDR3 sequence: CASSLVVRGRRDEKLFF. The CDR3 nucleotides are TGTGCCAGCAGCTTAGTGGTCAGGGGGCGCCGGGATGAAAAACTGTTTTTT.